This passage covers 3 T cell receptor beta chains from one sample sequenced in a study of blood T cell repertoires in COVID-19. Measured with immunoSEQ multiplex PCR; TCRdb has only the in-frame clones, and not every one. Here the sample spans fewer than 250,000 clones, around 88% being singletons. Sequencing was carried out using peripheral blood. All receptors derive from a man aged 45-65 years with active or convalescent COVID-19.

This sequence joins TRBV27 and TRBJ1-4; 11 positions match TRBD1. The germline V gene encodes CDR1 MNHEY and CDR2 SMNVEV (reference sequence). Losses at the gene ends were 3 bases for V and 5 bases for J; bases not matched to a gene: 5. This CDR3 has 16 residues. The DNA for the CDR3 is TGTGCCAGCAGTTTCGGACAGGGGGCGGGAAATGAAAAACTGTTTTTT. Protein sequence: CASSFGQGAGNEKLFF.

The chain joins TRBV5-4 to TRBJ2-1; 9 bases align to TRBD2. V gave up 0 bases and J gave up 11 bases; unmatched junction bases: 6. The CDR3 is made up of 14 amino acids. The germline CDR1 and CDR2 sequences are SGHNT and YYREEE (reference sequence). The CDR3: CASSLGLAASQQFF. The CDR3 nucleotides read TGTGCCAGCAGCTTGGGACTAGCGGCCTCCCAGCAGTTCTTC.

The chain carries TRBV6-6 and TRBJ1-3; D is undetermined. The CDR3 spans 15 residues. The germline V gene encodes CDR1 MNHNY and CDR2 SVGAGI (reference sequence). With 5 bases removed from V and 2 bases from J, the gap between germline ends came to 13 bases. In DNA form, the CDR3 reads TGTGCCAGCAGTACCGGCCCCGGGACTGGAAACACCATATATTTT. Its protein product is CASSTGPGTGNTIYF.